This T cell receptor beta chain was recorded in a study of neurological immune-mediated disorders. Findings and caveats of the study: Among expanded clones, no CDR3 amino acid sequences were shared across subjects, a pattern suggesting private repertoires in all groups.

TCRdb re-derived calls from the 5' RACE reads in MiXCR, one entry per CDR3 protein. The repertoire has tens of thousands of distinct CDR3 sequences, around 4% of them found once; the top ten carry approximately 5.9%. Per the germline V gene, CDR1 is DFQATT and CDR2 is SNEGSKA (reference sequence). The ends were cut back, 6 bases at V and 4 bases at J, with 18 bases in the middle. The CDR3 consists of 14 residues. This clonotype showed up many times. The target antigen is unknown. This sequence was found in a man in his fifties or sixties with multiple sclerosis. The chain couples TRBV20-1 to TRBJ1-2; D is unresolved. Material: PBMCs. The chain's CDR3 is CSAPWADAGYGYTF. As DNA, the CDR3 is TGCAGTGCCCCGTGGGCAGACGCAGGCTATGGCTACACCTTC.